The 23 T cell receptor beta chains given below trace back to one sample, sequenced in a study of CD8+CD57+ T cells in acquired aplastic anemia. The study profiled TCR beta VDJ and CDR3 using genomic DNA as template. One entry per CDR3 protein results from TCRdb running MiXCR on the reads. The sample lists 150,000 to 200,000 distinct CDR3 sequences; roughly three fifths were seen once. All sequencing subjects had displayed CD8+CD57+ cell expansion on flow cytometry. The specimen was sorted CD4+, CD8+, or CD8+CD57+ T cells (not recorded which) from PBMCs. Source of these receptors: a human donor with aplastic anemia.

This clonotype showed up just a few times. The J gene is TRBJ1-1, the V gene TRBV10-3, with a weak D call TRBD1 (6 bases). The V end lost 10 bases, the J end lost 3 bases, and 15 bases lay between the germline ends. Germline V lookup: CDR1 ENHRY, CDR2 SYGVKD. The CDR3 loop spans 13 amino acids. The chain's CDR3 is CATWTEEYTEAFF. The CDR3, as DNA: TGTGCCACCTGGACAGAAGAATACACTGAAGCTTTCTTT.

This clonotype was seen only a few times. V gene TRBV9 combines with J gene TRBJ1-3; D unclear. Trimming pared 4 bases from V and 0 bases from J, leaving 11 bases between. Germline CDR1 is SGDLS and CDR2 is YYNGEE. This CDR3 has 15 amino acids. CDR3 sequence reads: CASSPRGFSGNTIYF. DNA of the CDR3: TGTGCCAGCAGCCCTAGAGGCTTCTCTGGAAACACCATATATTTT.

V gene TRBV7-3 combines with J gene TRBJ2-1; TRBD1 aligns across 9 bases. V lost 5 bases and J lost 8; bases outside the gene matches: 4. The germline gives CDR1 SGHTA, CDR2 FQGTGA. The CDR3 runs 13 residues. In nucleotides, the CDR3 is TGTGCCAGCAGCACCTGGACAGGGGATGAGCAGTTCTTC. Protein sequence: CASSTWTGDEQFF. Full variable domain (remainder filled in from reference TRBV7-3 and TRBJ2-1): GAGVSQTPSNKVTEKGKYVELRCDPISGHTALYWYRQSLGQGPEFLIYFQGTGAADDSGLPNDRFFAVRPEGSVSTLKIQRTERGDSAVYLCASSTWTGDEQFFGPGTRLTVL.

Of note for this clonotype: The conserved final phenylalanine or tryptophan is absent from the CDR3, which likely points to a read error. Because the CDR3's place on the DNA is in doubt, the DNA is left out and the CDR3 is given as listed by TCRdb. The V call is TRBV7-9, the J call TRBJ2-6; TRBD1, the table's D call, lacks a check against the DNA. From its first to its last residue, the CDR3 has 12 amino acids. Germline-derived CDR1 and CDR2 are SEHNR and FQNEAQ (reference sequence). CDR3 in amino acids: CASTRERTGYGS.

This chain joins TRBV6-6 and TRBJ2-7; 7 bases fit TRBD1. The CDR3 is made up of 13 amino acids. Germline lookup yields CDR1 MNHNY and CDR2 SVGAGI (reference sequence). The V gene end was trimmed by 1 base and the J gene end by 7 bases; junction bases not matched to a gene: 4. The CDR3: CASSYYNRGEQYF. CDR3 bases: TGTGCCAGCAGTTACTATAACAGGGGAGAGCAGTACTTC.

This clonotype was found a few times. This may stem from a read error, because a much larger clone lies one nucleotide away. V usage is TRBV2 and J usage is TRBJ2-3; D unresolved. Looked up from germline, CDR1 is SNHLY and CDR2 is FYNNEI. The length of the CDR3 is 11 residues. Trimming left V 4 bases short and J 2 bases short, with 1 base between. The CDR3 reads CASSVTDTQYF. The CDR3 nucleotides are TGTGCCAGCAGTGTCACAGATACGCAGTATTTT.

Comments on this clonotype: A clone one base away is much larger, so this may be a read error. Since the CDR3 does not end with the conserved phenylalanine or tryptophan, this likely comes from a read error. The CDR3 loop reads CATRPTGADTQYL. The CDR3 coding sequence is TGTGCCACCAGACCCACAGGGGCAGATACGCAGTATCTT. The chain employs TRBV24-1 and TRBJ2-3; 7 nucleotides agree with TRBD1. With V trimmed by 7 bases and J by 4 bases, 4 bases remained unmatched. Germline assignment: CDR1 KGHDR and CDR2 SFDVKD. CDR3 size: 13 residues.

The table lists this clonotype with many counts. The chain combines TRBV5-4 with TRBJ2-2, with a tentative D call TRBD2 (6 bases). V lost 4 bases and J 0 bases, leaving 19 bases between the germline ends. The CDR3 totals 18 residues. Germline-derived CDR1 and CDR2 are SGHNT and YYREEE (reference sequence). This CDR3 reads CASSEKVVDYANTGELFF. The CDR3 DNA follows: TGTGCCAGCAGCGAGAAGGTTGTGGACTACGCGAACACCGGGGAGCTGTTTTTT.

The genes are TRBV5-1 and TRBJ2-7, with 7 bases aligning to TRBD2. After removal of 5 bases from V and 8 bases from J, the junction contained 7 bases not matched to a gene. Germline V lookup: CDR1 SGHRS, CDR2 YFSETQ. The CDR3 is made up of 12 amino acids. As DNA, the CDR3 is TGCGCCAGCAGGGGGAGCGGGGAGAAGCAGTACTTC. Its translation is CASRGSGEKQYF.

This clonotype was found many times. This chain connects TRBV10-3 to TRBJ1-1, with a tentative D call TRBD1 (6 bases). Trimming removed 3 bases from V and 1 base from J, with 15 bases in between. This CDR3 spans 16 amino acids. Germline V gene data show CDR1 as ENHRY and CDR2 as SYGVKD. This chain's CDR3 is CAISERITGTNTEAFF. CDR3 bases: TGTGCCATCAGTGAACGGATCACAGGGACGAACACTGAAGCTTTCTTT.

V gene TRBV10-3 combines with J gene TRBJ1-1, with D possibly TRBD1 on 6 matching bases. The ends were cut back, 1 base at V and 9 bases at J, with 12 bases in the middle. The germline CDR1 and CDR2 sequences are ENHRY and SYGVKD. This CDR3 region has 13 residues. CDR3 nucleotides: TGTGCCATCAGTGAGTTTTCAGGGGATAAAGCTTTCTTT. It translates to CAISEFSGDKAFF.

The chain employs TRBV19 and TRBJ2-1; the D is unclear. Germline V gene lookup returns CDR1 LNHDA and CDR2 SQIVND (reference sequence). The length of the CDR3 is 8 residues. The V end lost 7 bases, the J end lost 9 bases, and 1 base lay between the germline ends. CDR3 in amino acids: CASIEQFF. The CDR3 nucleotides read TGTGCCAGTATTGAGCAGTTCTTC.

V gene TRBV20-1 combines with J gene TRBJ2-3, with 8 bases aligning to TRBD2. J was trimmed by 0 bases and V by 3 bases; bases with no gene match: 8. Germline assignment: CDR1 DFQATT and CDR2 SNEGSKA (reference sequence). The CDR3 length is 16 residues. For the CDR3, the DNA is TGCAGTGCTAGGTCATTAAGCGGGGGTAGCACAGATACGCAGTATTTT. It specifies CSARSLSGGSTDTQYF.

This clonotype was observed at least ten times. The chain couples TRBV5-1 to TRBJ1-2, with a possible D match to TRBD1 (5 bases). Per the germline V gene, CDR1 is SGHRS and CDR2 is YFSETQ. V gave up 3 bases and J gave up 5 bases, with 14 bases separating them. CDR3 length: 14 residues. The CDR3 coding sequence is TGCGCCAGCAGCTCCCCGGGACGTTCTTATGGCTACACCTTC. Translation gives CASSSPGRSYGYTF.

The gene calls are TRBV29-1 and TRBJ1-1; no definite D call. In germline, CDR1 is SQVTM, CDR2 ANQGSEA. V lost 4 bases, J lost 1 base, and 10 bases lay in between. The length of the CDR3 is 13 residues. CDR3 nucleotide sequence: TGCAGCGTTGGCGACGGTTGGAACACTGAAGCTTTCTTT. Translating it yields CSVGDGWNTEAFF.

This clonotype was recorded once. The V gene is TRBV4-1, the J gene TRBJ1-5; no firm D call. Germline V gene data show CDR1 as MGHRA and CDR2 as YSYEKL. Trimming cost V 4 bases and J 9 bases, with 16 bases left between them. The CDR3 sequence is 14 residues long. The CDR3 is CASSPLTERVPQHF. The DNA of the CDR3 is TGCGCCAGCAGCCCCCTAACGGAGAGGGTGCCCCAGCATTTT.

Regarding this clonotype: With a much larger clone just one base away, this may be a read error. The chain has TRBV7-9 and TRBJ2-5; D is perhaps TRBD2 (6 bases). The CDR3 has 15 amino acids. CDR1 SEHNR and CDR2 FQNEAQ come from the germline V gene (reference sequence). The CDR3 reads CASSLAEGDKETQCF. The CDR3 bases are TGTGCCAGCAGCTTAGCGGAGGGAGATAAAGAGACCCAGTGCTTC.

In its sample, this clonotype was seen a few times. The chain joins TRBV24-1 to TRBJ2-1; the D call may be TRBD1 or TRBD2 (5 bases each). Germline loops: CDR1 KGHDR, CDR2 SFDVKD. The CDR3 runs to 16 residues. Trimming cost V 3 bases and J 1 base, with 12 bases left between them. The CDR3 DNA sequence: TGTGCCACCAGTGATCGAAAGGGACGGTCCTACAATGAGCAGTTCTTC. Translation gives CATSDRKGRSYNEQFF.

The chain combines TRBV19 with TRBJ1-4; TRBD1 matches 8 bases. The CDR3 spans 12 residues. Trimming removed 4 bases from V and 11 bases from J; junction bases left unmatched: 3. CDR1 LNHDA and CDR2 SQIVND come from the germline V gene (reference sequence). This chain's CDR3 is CASSTRTGKLFF. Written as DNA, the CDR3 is TGTGCCAGTAGTACCCGGACAGGGAAACTGTTTTTT.

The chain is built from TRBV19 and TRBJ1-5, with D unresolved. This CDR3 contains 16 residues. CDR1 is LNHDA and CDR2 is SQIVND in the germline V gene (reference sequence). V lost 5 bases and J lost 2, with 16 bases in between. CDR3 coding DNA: TGTGCCAGTAGTCCGCCATTAAAAGGTCGCAATCAGCCCCAGCATTTT. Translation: CASSPPLKGRNQPQHF.

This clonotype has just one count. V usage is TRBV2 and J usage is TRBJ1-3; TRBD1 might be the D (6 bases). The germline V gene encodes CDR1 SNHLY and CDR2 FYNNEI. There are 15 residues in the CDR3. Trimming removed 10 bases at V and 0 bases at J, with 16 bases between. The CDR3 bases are TGTGCCACCCAAAAGGGGGGAAGCTCTGGAAACACCATATATTTT. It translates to CATQKGGSSGNTIYF.

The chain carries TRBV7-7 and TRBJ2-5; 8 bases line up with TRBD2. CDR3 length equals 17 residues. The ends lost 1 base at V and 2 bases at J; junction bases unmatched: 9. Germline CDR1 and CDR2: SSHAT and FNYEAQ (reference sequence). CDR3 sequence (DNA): TGTGCCAGCAGCTTAGGGGCCTACAGCGGGGGACAAGAGACCCAGTACTTC. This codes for CASSLGAYSGGQETQYF.

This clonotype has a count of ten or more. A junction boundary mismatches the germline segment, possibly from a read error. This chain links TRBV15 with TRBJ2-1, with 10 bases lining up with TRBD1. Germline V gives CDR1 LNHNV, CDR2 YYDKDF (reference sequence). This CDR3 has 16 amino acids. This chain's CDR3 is CATSSPGQGPDNERFF. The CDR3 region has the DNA TGTGCCACCAGCAGTCCGGGACAGGGGCCCGACAATGAGCGGTTCTTC.